This T cell receptor beta chain was captured by sequencing in a study of blood T cell repertoires in COVID-19. Germline lookup yields CDR1 MDHEN and CDR2 SYDVKM. V lost 5 bases, J lost 10 bases, and 17 bases lay in between. The CDR3 consists of 13 residues. This clone was counted a single time. Sequenced by immunoSEQ multiplex PCR; TCRdb stores in-frame clones only, minus some. Here the sample spans around 160,000 clones, over 80% being singletons. This rearrangement joins TRBV28 to TRBJ1-1; the D gene is possibly TRBD1 (6 bases). The sequence was obtained from a woman aged 40 to 50 with active or convalescent COVID-19. The sample comprised peripheral blood. The CDR3 reads CASSTTGSRAAFF. The DNA of the CDR3 is TGTGCCAGCAGTACCACAGGGAGTAGAGCAGCTTTCTTT.